Below are 14 T cell receptor beta chains sequenced from a single sample in a study of cytomegalovirus exposure and HLA in healthy donors. Sequenced by immunoSEQ multiplex PCR; TCRdb stores in-frame clones only, minus some. The profile shows about 240,000 clones, 80% to 90% of them singletons. Material for sequencing was PBMCs. These TCRs come from a man aged 18 to 29 in good health and CMV-seronegative.

Remarks on this clone: The sample holds other DNA sequences that translate to the same CDR3. The V call is TRBV7-9, the J call TRBJ1-1; 7 bases fit TRBD1. The CDR3 consists of 13 residues. Germline trimming cut 6 bases from V and 1 base from J; bases unmatched to any gene: 2. CDR1 and CDR2 (germline): SEHNR, FQNEAQ (reference sequence). CDR3: CASSRQGNTEAFF. CDR3 nucleotide sequence: TGTGCCAGCAGTCGACAGGGGAACACTGAAGCTTTCTTT.

The chain joins TRBV5-1 to TRBJ2-3, with D tentatively TRBD2 (6 bases). Germline values: CDR1 SGHRS, CDR2 YFSETQ. The ends were cut back, 6 bases at V and 0 bases at J, with 11 bases in the middle. The CDR3 spans 14 residues. CDR3 coding DNA: TGCGCCAGCATGGGCGGGGCAAGCACAGATACGCAGTATTTT. Its protein product is CASMGGASTDTQYF.

In the case of this clone: The junction departs from the called germline gene at one end, perhaps through a read error. The chain combines TRBV6-5 with TRBJ2-7, with 7 bases lining up with TRBD1. This CDR3 contains 13 residues. Germline lookup yields CDR1 MNHEY and CDR2 SVGAGI. This CDR3 reads CASTRTRDSPVSF. DNA of the CDR3: TGTGCCAGCACTCGAACCCGGGACAGCCCTGTATCTTTC.

This chain connects TRBV9 to TRBJ2-5; 8 nucleotides agree with TRBD1. Germline assignment: CDR1 SGDLS and CDR2 YYNGEE. V shed 3 bases, J shed 5 bases, and the junction held 9 bases outside the gene matches. The CDR3 has 15 amino acids. CDR3 bases: TGTGCCAGCAGCGACGCAGGGGGCTTGCTGGAGACCCAGTACTTC. Its translation: CASSDAGGLLETQYF.

This clone was recorded only once. V and J are TRBV11-2 and TRBJ2-1, with D possibly TRBD1 on 6 matching bases. CDR1 is SGHAT, CDR2 FQNNGV, per germline. Trimming removed 4 bases at V and 3 bases at J, with 10 bases between. The CDR3 extends over 14 amino acids. This chain's CDR3 is CASSSTGIYNEQFF. For the CDR3, the DNA is TGTGCCAGCAGCTCGACAGGAATCTACAATGAGCAGTTCTTC.

The chain has TRBV7-9 and TRBJ2-2; D may be TRBD1 (6 bases). The CDR3 loop spans 14 amino acids. The germline V gene encodes CDR1 SEHNR and CDR2 FQNEAQ (reference sequence). With 5 bases removed from V and 0 bases from J, the gap between germline ends came to 7 bases. CDR3 coding DNA: TGTGCCAGCAGCAACAGGGCGAACACCGGGGAGCTGTTTTTT. It yields the protein CASSNRANTGELFF.

The gene calls are TRBV5-4 and TRBJ2-2; tentative D call: TRBD1 (6 bases). Germline V lookup: CDR1 SGHNT, CDR2 YYREEE (reference sequence). The CDR3 sequence is 14 residues long. Trimming removed 4 bases from V and 1 base from J, with 8 bases in between. The CDR3 loop reads CASSRTENTGELFF. The DNA for the CDR3 is TGTGCCAGCAGCCGGACAGAGAACACCGGGGAGCTGTTTTTT.

The CDR3 DNA follows: TGCGCCAGCAGCGGCGGGGACAGGGGGGCCTACGAGCAGTACTTC. Amino acids: CASSGGDRGAYEQYF. The V call is TRBV5-1, the J call TRBJ2-7; 11 positions agree with TRBD1. Germline assignment: CDR1 SGHRS and CDR2 YFSETQ. Unmatched junction bases numbered 5, after V lost 4 bases and J lost 2 bases. The CDR3 is 15 amino acids.

J is TRBJ1-1 and V is TRBV29-1; maybe TRBD1 (5 bases). The CDR3 totals 14 residues. The V and J ends lost 0 bases and 11 bases respectively, with 19 bases between them. Germline CDR1 SQVTM, CDR2 ANQGSEA. The CDR3 sequence is CSVEDYRRGASAFF. CDR3 sequence (DNA): TGCAGCGTTGAAGATTATCGAAGGGGCGCATCTGCTTTCTTT.

The gene calls are TRBV5-4 and TRBJ2-2; 12 bases are shared with TRBD2. The CDR3 covers 15 residues. Germline V lookup: CDR1 SGHNT, CDR2 YYREEE (reference sequence). V was pared by 4 bases and J by 11 bases, with 9 bases of the junction left unmatched. The CDR3 is CASSPPTSGGKELFF. The CDR3 DNA reads TGTGCCAGCAGCCCGCCGACTAGCGGGGGTAAAGAGCTGTTTTTT.

The chain couples TRBV6-4 to TRBJ1-1, with a tentative D call TRBD1 (6 bases). V dropped 2 bases and J dropped 11 bases, with 12 bases sitting between them. This CDR3 region has 12 residues. Germline V gene data show CDR1 as MRHNA and CDR2 as SNTAGT. CDR3 coding DNA: TGTGCCAGCAGTGACAAGACAGGAAGGGCTTTCTTT. Protein: CASSDKTGRAFF.

The genes are TRBV28 and TRBJ2-1; 10 nucleotides agree with TRBD2. Trimming cost V 5 bases and J 5 bases; bases outside gene matches: 6. Germline V gene sequence: CDR1 MDHEN, CDR2 SYDVKM. This CDR3 region has 15 residues. This chain's CDR3 is CASSHHGLADNEQFF. The DNA of the CDR3 is TGTGCCAGCAGTCATCACGGACTAGCGGACAATGAGCAGTTCTTC.

The rearrangement uses TRBV6-1 and TRBJ1-5, with D unresolved. The CDR3 runs to 13 residues. Per the germline V gene, CDR1 is MNHNS and CDR2 is SASEGT. Trimming took off 7 bases at V and 7 bases at J, with 14 bases between the two ends. The CDR3 sequence: CASTILGGQPQHF. The CDR3 DNA is TGTGCCAGCACAATCCTCGGCGGACAGCCCCAGCATTTT.

The chain has TRBV7-2 and TRBJ1-6; D not certain. The CDR3 consists of 13 residues. CDR1 and CDR2 (germline): SGHTA, FQGNSA. Deletions cut 2 bases from V and 13 bases from J, with 12 bases between. DNA of the CDR3: TGTGCCAGCAGCTTACAACACACACGCCCCCTCCACTTT. Its protein product is CASSLQHTRPLHF.